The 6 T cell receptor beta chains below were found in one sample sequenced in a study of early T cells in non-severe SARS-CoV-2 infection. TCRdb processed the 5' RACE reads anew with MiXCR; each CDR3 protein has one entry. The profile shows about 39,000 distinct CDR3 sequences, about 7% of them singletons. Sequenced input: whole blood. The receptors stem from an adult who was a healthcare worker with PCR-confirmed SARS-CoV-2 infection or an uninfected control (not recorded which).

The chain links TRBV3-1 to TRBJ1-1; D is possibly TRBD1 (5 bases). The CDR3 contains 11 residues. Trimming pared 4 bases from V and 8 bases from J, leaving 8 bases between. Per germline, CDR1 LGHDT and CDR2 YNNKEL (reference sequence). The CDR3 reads CASSRGNEAFF. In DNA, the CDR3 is TGTGCCAGCAGCCGGGGCAACGAAGCTTTCTTT.

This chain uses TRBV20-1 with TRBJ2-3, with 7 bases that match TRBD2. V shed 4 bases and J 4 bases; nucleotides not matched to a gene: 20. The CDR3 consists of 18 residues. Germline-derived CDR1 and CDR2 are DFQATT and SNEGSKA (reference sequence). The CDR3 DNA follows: TGCAGTGCTAATAAAGTCCTAGGAGGCGGGGGAGAAGCAGATACGCAGTATTTT. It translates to CSANKVLGGGGEADTQYF.

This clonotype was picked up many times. The CDR3 DNA sequence: TGTGCCACCAGCCCCTGGACGGGCAATGAGCAGTTCTTC. Translated: CATSPWTGNEQFF. The V gene is TRBV15, the J gene TRBJ2-1, with D unresolved. The germline V gene encodes CDR1 LNHNV and CDR2 YYDKDF (reference sequence). The CDR3 is 13 residues long. V was shortened by 5 bases and J by 6 bases, with 11 bases between the two germline ends.

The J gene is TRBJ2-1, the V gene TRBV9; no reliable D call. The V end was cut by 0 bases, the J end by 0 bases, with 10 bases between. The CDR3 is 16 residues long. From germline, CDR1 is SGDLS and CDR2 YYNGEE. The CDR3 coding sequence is TGTGCCAGCAGCGTAGATACAGCGAGCTCCTACAATGAGCAGTTCTTC. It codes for CASSVDTASSYNEQFF.

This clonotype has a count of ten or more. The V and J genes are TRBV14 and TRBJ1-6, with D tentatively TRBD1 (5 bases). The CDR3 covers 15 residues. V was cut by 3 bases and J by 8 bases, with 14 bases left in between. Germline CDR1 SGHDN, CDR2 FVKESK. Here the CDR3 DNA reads TGTGCCAGCAGCCATAACAGGCTCGGCGATTCACCCCTCCACTTT. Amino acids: CASSHNRLGDSPLHF.

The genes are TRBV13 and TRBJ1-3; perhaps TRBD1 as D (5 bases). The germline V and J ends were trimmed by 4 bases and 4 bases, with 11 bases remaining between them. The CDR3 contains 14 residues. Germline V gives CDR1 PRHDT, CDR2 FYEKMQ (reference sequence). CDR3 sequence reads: CASSSGTSGNTIYF. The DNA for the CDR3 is TGTGCCAGCAGCTCCGGGACGTCCGGAAACACCATATATTTT.